This T cell receptor (beta chain) was identified in a study of T cell repertoires in cytomegalovirus infection (dated by TCRdb to the late 2010s). Describing the broader study: Recently identified HLA-C-restricted CMV epitopes, whose presentation resists viral immunomodulation, were targeted by peptide stimulations together with well-studied HLA-B-restricted epitopes. Because public TCR beta signatures pointed to carriage of CMV infection together with the matching HLA type, the HLA type of each donor mattered for the analysis.

Findings and caveats that apply to the study as a whole: Carriers of CMV infection plus the relevant HLA type were discriminated by the cumulative frequency of public TCR beta family members in the study cohort and in an independent approximately 340-donor cohort. The ex vivo response was dominated by HLA-C-restricted CMV-specific TCR beta clonotypes, which also provided the single most frequent clonotype in two of eight donors.

This clonotype was counted a single time. Its recognized antigen is unknown. No much larger clone exists at a distance of one base, and base qualities are not known. One read is thin evidence. The CDR3 starts with the cysteine, ends with the phenylalanine, and has 18 residues. The retained sequence is limited to the CDR3, 54 bases, with the frame set at the first base. The germline V gene sets CDR1 to MDHEN and CDR2 to SYDVKM. V gives up 7 bases and J gives up 0 bases, and the segment between their germline ends measures 22 bases. The sample's treatment or condition, from its label and the paper: in vitro stimulation with specific CMV peptide epitopes to enrich CMV-specific T cells. TCRdb shows the sequencer as Illumina HiSeq 1500. TCRdb ran its own pipeline on the public reads, namely fastp trimming at Q25 and MiXCR clone calling, and kept in-frame beta chains. When rows share a CDR3 protein, they turn into one entry using the most common DNA and genes. The sample table holds about 770,000 distinct CDR3 sequences, of which roughly 28% were seen once. Roughly 14% of the sample rests with the top ten.

Recombination joined TRBV28 with TRBJ1-5; the best D guess is TRBD1, with 6 bases matching. The starting material was cultured CD8+ T cells from PBMCs, obtained from culture after CMV antigen stimulation. This sequence originates from a human donor in good health (CMV status not recorded). Some clones in this sample may be carry-over from other donors' samples. CDR3 protein: CASTGDTLLAYSNQPQHF. The DNA sequence reads TGTGCCAGCACCGGGGACACTCTCCTAGCTTATAGCAATCAGCCCCAGCATTTT.